This T cell receptor beta chain was captured in a study of shared clonotypes between healthy human individuals. Study conclusions and caveats: Larger estimated richness was generally seen in naive subsets than in memory subsets. Clonotypes shared by all four donors outscored non-shared clonotypes in generation probability. The sampled material consisted only of blood, and tissue repertoires are likely to differ.

The CDR3 is 15 amino acids. V was clipped by 4 bases and J by 6 bases; unmatched bases: 6. CDR1 PRHDT and CDR2 FYEKMQ come from the germline V gene (reference sequence). With respect to this clone: Its antigen is undetermined.

Sequencing used immunoSEQ multiplex PCR; TCRdb keeps in-frame clones, though not all of them. The sample consists of over a million clones, about 98% of them appearing once. Negatively enriched CD4+ T cells were divided by CD45RA into naive and memory. The material sequenced was naive CD4+ T cells sorted from blood. Subset given: CD45RA+ positively selected. The TCR originated in a man between 25 and 39 years old in good health. The rearrangement uses TRBV13 and TRBJ2-5; TRBD1 agrees at 12 bases. The CDR3 DNA is TGTGCCAGCAGCTCAGGGACAGGGGGCGCAAAGACCCAGTACTTC. Translating it yields CASSSGTGGAKTQYF.